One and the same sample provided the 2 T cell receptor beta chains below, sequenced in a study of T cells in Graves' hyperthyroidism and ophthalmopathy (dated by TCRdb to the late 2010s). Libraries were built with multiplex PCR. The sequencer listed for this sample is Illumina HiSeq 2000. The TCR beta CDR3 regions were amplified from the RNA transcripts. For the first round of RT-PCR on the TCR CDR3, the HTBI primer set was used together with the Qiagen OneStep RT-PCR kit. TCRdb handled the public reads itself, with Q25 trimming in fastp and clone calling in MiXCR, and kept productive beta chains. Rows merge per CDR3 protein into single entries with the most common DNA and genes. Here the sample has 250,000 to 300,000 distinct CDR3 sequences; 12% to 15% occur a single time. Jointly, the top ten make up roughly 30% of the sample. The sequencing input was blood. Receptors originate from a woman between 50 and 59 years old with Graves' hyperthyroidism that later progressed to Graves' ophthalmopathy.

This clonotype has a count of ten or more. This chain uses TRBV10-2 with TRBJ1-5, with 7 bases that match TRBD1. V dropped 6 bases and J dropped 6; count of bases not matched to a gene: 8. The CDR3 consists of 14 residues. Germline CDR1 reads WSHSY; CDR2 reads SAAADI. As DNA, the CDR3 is TGCGCCAGCAGCAGCAACAGGGGTGGTCAGCCCCAGCATTTT. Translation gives CASSSNRGGQPQHF.

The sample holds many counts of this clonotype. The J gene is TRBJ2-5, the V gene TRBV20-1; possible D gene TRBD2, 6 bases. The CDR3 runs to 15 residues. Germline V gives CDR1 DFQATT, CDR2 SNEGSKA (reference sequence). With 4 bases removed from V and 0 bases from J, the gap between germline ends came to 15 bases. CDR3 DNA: TGCAGTGCTATTGTGCGGGGCAGGTACCAAGAGACCCAGTACTTC. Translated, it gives CSAIVRGRYQETQYF.